The clone carrying this T cell receptor (beta chain) came up a few times. Its antigen is not known. This specimen belongs to a study of blood T cells in healthy people across ages. Whole-study findings and limits: Strong correlation existed between TCR beta diversity and naive T cell percentage. TCR beta diversity, measured per million T cells, fell in a roughly linear way with age.

A second PCR of about 6 to 12 cycles used a sample-barcoded 5' primer and a J-beta primer mix. TCRdb re-called the 5' RACE reads with MiXCR, one entry per CDR3 protein. The data contain 1.5 million to 2 million distinct CDR3 sequences, approximately 30% of them singletons. V was trimmed by 5 bases and J by 0 bases, leaving 11 bases between them. This CDR3 contains 15 residues. Germline V gene sequence: CDR1 SNHLY, CDR2 FYNNEI. The source is a woman younger than 45 in good health. The chain combines TRBV2 with TRBJ1-5; D unresolved. Sequencing was performed on blood. CDR3 DNA sequence: TGTGCCAGCAGTCCTTGGGGTGCTAGCAATCAGCCCCAGCATTTT. Translation gives CASSPWGASNQPQHF.